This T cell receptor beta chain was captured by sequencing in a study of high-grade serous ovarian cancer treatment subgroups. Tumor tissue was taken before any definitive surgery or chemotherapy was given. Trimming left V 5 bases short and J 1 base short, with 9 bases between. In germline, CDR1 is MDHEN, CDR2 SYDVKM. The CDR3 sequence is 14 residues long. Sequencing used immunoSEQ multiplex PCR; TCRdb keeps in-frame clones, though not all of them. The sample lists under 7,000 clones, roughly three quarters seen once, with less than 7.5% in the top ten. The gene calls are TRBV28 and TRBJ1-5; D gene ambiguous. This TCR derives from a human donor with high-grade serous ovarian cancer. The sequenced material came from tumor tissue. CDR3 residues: CASSPQRSNQPQHF. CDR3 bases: TGTGCCAGCAGTCCCCAGAGGAGCAATCAGCCCCAGCATTTT.